This is a list of T cell receptor beta chains from one sample in a study of T cells in Graves' hyperthyroidism and ophthalmopathy. TCRdb reprocessed the multiplex PCR reads with MiXCR, giving one entry per CDR3 protein. The data show hundreds of thousands of distinct CDR3 sequences, roughly 15% seen once. Sequenced sample: blood. All receptors come from a woman aged 55 to 70 with Graves' ophthalmopathy. Each CDR3 is given with its conserved first and last residue. A D gene is named only where the DNA matches it firmly. Some rows mark clone size as missing; the rest say once, few, many or name a class of expanded clone.

j_gene: TRBJ1-2; v_gene: TRBV9; d_gene: .; abundance: few; CDR3aa: CASSVDGGYGYTF; CDR3nt: TGTGCCAGCAGCGTAGACGGTGGCTATGGCTACACCTTC
j_gene: TRBJ2-1; v_gene: TRBV12-3/TRBV12-4; d_gene: .; abundance: many; CDR3aa: CASTPLNEATGEQFF; CDR3nt: TGTGCCAGCACCCCCCTGAATGAAGCCACAGGCGAGCAGTTCTTC
j_gene: TRBJ1-2; v_gene: TRBV6-5; d_gene: TRBD1; abundance: many; CDR3aa: CASSYGPLGQPSRGGYTF; CDR3nt: TGTGCCAGCAGTTACGGCCCCTTGGGACAGCCTAGCCGGGGCGGCTACACCTTC
j_gene: TRBJ2-3; v_gene: TRBV20-1; d_gene: .; abundance: few; CDR3aa: CSASPRGVYFTDTQYF; CDR3nt: TGCAGTGCTAGTCCTAGAGGAGTATATTTCACAGATACGCAGTATTTT
j_gene: TRBJ2-7; v_gene: TRBV4-1; d_gene: TRBD1; abundance: .; CDR3aa: CASSQDPRRQGQRYEQYF; CDR3nt: TGCGCCAGCAGCCAAGATCCGAGGCGCCAGGGACAGAGATACGAGCAGTACTTC
j_gene: TRBJ2-3; v_gene: TRBV6-1; d_gene: TRBD2; abundance: many; CDR3aa: CASSTTSGAQTDTQYF; CDR3nt: TGTGCCAGCAGCACTACTAGCGGGGCGCAAACAGATACGCAGTATTTT
j_gene: TRBJ2-1; v_gene: TRBV6-4; d_gene: TRBD2; abundance: .; CDR3aa: CASSGGGRSGSSYNEQFF; CDR3nt: TGTGCCAGCAGTGGCGGGGGGAGGAGCGGGAGTTCCTACAATGAGCAGTTCTTC
j_gene: TRBJ1-5; v_gene: TRBV7-9; d_gene: .; abundance: .; CDR3aa: CASSLWKGQGHQPQHF; CDR3nt: TGTGCCAGCAGCTTGTGGAAAGGGCAGGGACATCAGCCCCAGCATTTT
j_gene: TRBJ2-1; v_gene: TRBV3-1; d_gene: TRBD2; abundance: many; CDR3aa: CASRRGDNEQFF; CDR3nt: TGTGCCAGCAGACGGGGGGACAATGAGCAGTTCTTC
j_gene: TRBJ2-1; v_gene: TRBV20-1; d_gene: TRBD2; abundance: .; CDR3aa: CSATTRGTSGSRAYNEQFF; CDR3nt: TGCAGTGCTACCACCAGGGGAACTAGCGGGAGTAGGGCCTACAATGAGCAGTTCTTC
j_gene: TRBJ1-6; v_gene: TRBV28; d_gene: TRBD1; abundance: many; CDR3aa: CASTPLDRADNSPLHF; CDR3nt: TGTGCCAGCACCCCCCTGGACAGGGCGGACAATTCACCCCTCCACTTT
j_gene: TRBJ2-3; v_gene: TRBV2; d_gene: TRBD1; abundance: .; CDR3aa: CASDRDNTDTQYF; CDR3nt: TGTGCCAGCGACAGGGACAACACAGATACGCAGTATTTT
j_gene: TRBJ2-3; v_gene: TRBV29-1; d_gene: TRBD2; abundance: many; CDR3aa: CSVLGLAGVGADTQYF; CDR3nt: TGCAGCGTATTGGGACTAGCGGGAGTCGGCGCAGATACGCAGTATTTT
j_gene: TRBJ2-7; v_gene: TRBV18; d_gene: TRBD1; abundance: many; CDR3aa: CASSPGQGTGEQYF; CDR3nt: TGTGCCAGCTCACCGGGACAGGGGACGGGGGAGCAGTACTTC
j_gene: TRBJ2-6; v_gene: TRBV12-3/TRBV12-4; d_gene: TRBD2; abundance: many; CDR3aa: CASSPGGYGANVLTF; CDR3nt: TGTGCCAGCAGCCCGGGGGGGTACGGGGCCAACGTCCTGACTTTC
j_gene: TRBJ2-5; v_gene: TRBV5-4; d_gene: .; abundance: .; CDR3aa: CASSLLTTQETQYF; CDR3nt: TGTGCCAGCAGCTTGTTGACTACCCAAGAGACCCAGTACTTC
j_gene: TRBJ2-5; v_gene: TRBV14; d_gene: TRBD2; abundance: few; CDR3aa: CASSNRRSGGETQYF; CDR3nt: TGTGCCAGCAGCAACCGGAGGTCGGGAGGAGAGACCCAGTACTTC
j_gene: TRBJ2-7; v_gene: TRBV27; d_gene: .; abundance: many; CDR3aa: CASSPRGKARTRGDEQYF; CDR3nt: TGTGCCAGCAGTCCCCGGGGGAAGGCCCGGACACGGGGAGATGAGCAGTACTTC
j_gene: TRBJ2-3; v_gene: TRBV2; d_gene: TRBD2; abundance: many; CDR3aa: CASSEAAGGTDTQYF; CDR3nt: TGTGCCAGCAGTGAAGCGGCGGGGGGGACAGATACGCAGTATTTT
j_gene: TRBJ1-1; v_gene: TRBV30; d_gene: .; abundance: few; CDR3aa: CACLVRVNTEAFF; CDR3nt: TGTGCCTGCCTCGTACGAGTGAACACTGAAGCTTTCTTT
j_gene: TRBJ2-1; v_gene: TRBV28; d_gene: TRBD2; abundance: .; CDR3aa: CASSLGGGSLNEQFF; CDR3nt: TGTGCCAGCAGTTTGGGGGGGGGGAGCCTCAATGAGCAGTTCTTC
j_gene: TRBJ1-1; v_gene: TRBV30; d_gene: .; abundance: many; CDR3aa: CAWSVRDQGKAFF; CDR3nt: TGTGCCTGGAGTGTACGCGATCAAGGGAAAGCTTTCTTT
j_gene: TRBJ2-4; v_gene: TRBV15; d_gene: TRBD1; abundance: few; CDR3aa: CATSRRDSVNIQYF; CDR3nt: TGTGCCACCAGCAGACGGGACAGCGTAAACATTCAGTACTTC
j_gene: TRBJ1-1; v_gene: TRBV27; d_gene: .; abundance: .; CDR3aa: CASSFRGGGSEAFF; CDR3nt: TGTGCCAGCAGTTTCCGGGGGGGCGGATCTGAAGCTTTCTTT
j_gene: TRBJ1-1; v_gene: TRBV14; d_gene: TRBD1; abundance: .; CDR3aa: CASSQRTGLGTEAFF; CDR3nt: TGTGCCAGCAGCCAAAGGACAGGCTTAGGGACTGAAGCTTTCTTT
j_gene: TRBJ2-5; v_gene: TRBV7-2; d_gene: .; abundance: many; CDR3aa: CASSLTRQGEAQYF; CDR3nt: TGTGCCAGCAGCTTAACCCGGCAGGGAGAGGCCCAGTACTTC
j_gene: TRBJ2-7; v_gene: TRBV6-1; d_gene: TRBD2; abundance: few; CDR3aa: CASAAGGREQYF; CDR3nt: TGTGCCAGCGCGGCGGGAGGTCGCGAGCAGTACTTC
j_gene: TRBJ1-6; v_gene: TRBV30; d_gene: .; abundance: many; CDR3aa: CAWQLTAARSPLHF; CDR3nt: TGTGCCTGGCAGCTGACAGCGGCCCGTTCACCCCTCCACTTT
j_gene: TRBJ1-1; v_gene: TRBV6-1; d_gene: .; abundance: many; CDR3aa: CASSEATGRLNTEAFF; CDR3nt: TGTGCCAGCAGTGAAGCAACAGGACGGCTGAACACTGAAGCTTTCTTT
j_gene: TRBJ1-4; v_gene: TRBV20-1; d_gene: .; abundance: .; CDR3aa: CSAREVGFEKLFF; CDR3nt: TGCAGTGCTAGAGAGGTGGGATTTGAAAAACTGTTTTTT
j_gene: TRBJ2-2; v_gene: TRBV20-1; d_gene: .; abundance: .; CDR3aa: CSARGFQRNTGELFF; CDR3nt: TGCAGTGCTAGAGGGTTTCAGCGGAACACCGGGGAGCTGTTTTTT
j_gene: TRBJ2-1; v_gene: TRBV24-1; d_gene: TRBD2; abundance: many; CDR3aa: CATSDPGTSGRNEQFF; CDR3nt: TGTGCCACCAGTGATCCCGGGACTAGCGGACGCAATGAGCAGTTCTTC
j_gene: TRBJ2-3; v_gene: TRBV19; d_gene: .; abundance: .; CDR3aa: CASSIRLAPDTQYF; CDR3nt: TGTGCCAGTAGTATAAGGCTAGCCCCCGATACGCAGTATTTT
j_gene: TRBJ1-6; v_gene: TRBV6-5; d_gene: .; abundance: .; CDR3aa: CASSYSGGPGSPLHF; CDR3nt: TGTGCCAGCAGTTACTCAGGGGGACCGGGATCACCCCTCCACTTT
j_gene: TRBJ2-5; v_gene: TRBV19; d_gene: TRBD1; abundance: many; CDR3aa: CASSIWAGGEETQYF; CDR3nt: TGTGCCAGTAGTATTTGGGCAGGGGGCGAAGAGACCCAGTACTTC
j_gene: TRBJ2-6; v_gene: TRBV6-2/TRBV6-3; d_gene: .; abundance: .; CDR3aa: CASSYDSGANVLTF; CDR3nt: TGTGCCAGCAGTTATGATTCTGGGGCCAACGTCCTGACTTTC
j_gene: TRBJ2-7; v_gene: TRBV30; d_gene: .; abundance: many; CDR3aa: CACQLGRRAYEQYF; CDR3nt: TGTGCCTGCCAACTAGGGCGGAGAGCCTACGAGCAGTACTTC
j_gene: TRBJ2-1; v_gene: TRBV18; d_gene: .; abundance: .; CDR3aa: CASSPRRMDNEQFF; CDR3nt: TGTGCCAGCTCACCACGGCGTATGGACAATGAGCAGTTCTTC